Included here is one T cell receptor beta chain sequence, with context. Its antigen is unknown. The data stem from a study of cytomegalovirus exposure and HLA in healthy donors. Study information: Earlier work reported some 110 million unique TCR beta sequences from about 180 million T cells.

PCR used 60 Vbeta primers and 13 Jbeta primers. Using immunoSEQ multiplex PCR, the repertoire was profiled, and TCRdb retains in-frame clones only, with some absent. Seen here are roughly 120,000 clones, approximately 81% observed once, and the top ten hold about 3.9%. General observations from the study: The authors later found most CMV-associated TCR beta chains appeared HLA-restricted. For presence/absence analyses, sequencing depth was assumed to be roughly uniform across donors.

This CDR3 has 14 residues. J lost 8 bases, V lost 7 bases, and 9 bases had no gene match. CDR1 MGHDK and CDR2 SYGVNS come from the germline V gene. Specimen: PBMCs. The receptor was isolated from a woman in her 30s in good health and CMV-seronegative. The gene calls are TRBV25-1 and TRBJ2-1, with 9 nucleotides matching TRBD1. This chain's CDR3 is CASTADRGRDEQFF. The CDR3 DNA reads TGTGCCAGCACGGCGGACAGGGGTAGGGATGAGCAGTTCTTC. The full variable domain, rest sourced from reference TRBV25-1 and TRBJ2-1, is EADIYQTPRYLVIGTGKKITLECSQTMGHDKMYWYQQDPGMELHLIHYSYGVNSTEKGDLSSESTVSRIRTEHFPLTLESARPSHTSQYLCASTADRGRDEQFFGPGTRLTVL.